These 18 T cell receptor beta chains came from one sample sequenced in a study of blood T cells in healthy people across ages. Primed by a sample-barcoded 5' primer and a J-beta primer mix, a second PCR proceeded for 7 to 11 cycles. TCRdb passed the 5' RACE reads through MiXCR, listing each CDR3 protein once. This table has about 1,500,000 distinct CDR3 sequences, approximately 40% appearing once. The sample comprised blood. These receptors were taken from a woman aged 18-35 years in good health.

This chain connects TRBV12-3 or TRBV12-4 to TRBJ2-7; 7 bases agree with TRBD1. This CDR3 is 14 amino acids long. Trimming cost V 7 bases and J 2 bases; bases outside gene matches: 8. CDR3 in DNA: TGTGCCAGCAACCCTGGGACAGAGACCTACGAGCAGTACTTC. The encoded protein is CASNPGTETYEQYF.

This clonotype has only a few counts. This chain links TRBV12-3 or TRBV12-4 with TRBJ1-2; no clear D gene. The V gene lost 2 bases and the J gene lost 9 bases, with 16 bases spanning the gap. There are 14 residues in the CDR3. The CDR3: CASSLMYVDPSYTF. For the CDR3, the DNA is TGTGCCAGCAGTTTAATGTATGTGGACCCCAGCTACACCTTC.

The gene calls are TRBV4-1 and TRBJ2-4; 8 bases fit TRBD2. Trimming removed 3 bases from V and 3 bases from J; junction bases left unmatched: 7. Per germline, CDR1 MGHRA and CDR2 YSYEKL. This CDR3 has 16 residues. CDR3 loop: CASSQPLGGVKNIQYF. CDR3 in DNA: TGCGCCAGCAGCCAGCCTCTCGGGGGGGTCAAAAACATTCAGTACTTC.

This clonotype was recorded only once. This chain uses TRBV20-1 with TRBJ2-3; D is unclear. The CDR3 has 13 amino acids. V lost 2 bases, J lost 11 bases, and 17 bases lay in between. CDR1 DFQATT and CDR2 SNEGSKA come from the germline V gene (reference sequence). The CDR3 region is CSARNAVEIEQYF. In DNA, the CDR3 is TGCAGTGCTAGAAACGCGGTCGAAATTGAGCAGTATTTT.

This sequence joins TRBV12-3 or TRBV12-4 and TRBJ1-2; D unresolved. V shed 6 bases and J shed 6 bases, with 14 bases lying between them. The CDR3 loop spans 13 amino acids. The CDR3 DNA is TGTGCCAGCAGCCAGGACCGGCAAGATGGCTACACCTTC. As protein: CASSQDRQDGYTF.

The rearrangement joins TRBV10-3 to TRBJ2-3, with 7 nucleotides matching TRBD2. The V and J ends lost 6 bases and 3 bases, in that order; junction bases with no gene match: 6. This CDR3 spans 14 amino acids. In germline, CDR1 is ENHRY, CDR2 SYGVKD. CDR3: CAIRPGEGTDTQYF. The CDR3 DNA is TGTGCCATCAGGCCGGGGGAGGGGACAGATACGCAGTATTTT.

In this sample, this clonotype turned up a few times. V is TRBV10-3 and J is TRBJ2-7; D not certain. CDR1 ENHRY and CDR2 SYGVKD come from the germline V gene. The CDR3 is 11 residues long. V was trimmed by 5 bases and J by 3 bases, leaving 5 bases between them. CDR3 loop: CAISIGYEQYF. The CDR3 bases are TGTGCCATCAGTATCGGCTACGAGCAGTACTTC.

The chain recombines TRBV7-3 with TRBJ1-6, with D unclear. Germline loops: CDR1 SGHTA, CDR2 FQGTGA. The CDR3 spans 13 residues. Trimming pared 0 bases from V and 8 bases from J, leaving 5 bases between. CDR3 DNA: TGTGCCAGCAGCTTAACCCAGGATTCACCCCTCCACTTT. This encodes CASSLTQDSPLHF.

To note about this clonotype: A read error is possible here, since a much larger clone lies one base away. This chain links TRBV29-1 with TRBJ2-1; 10 bases map to TRBD2. The V gene's germline CDR1 is SQVTM and CDR2 ANQGSEA. This CDR3 has 15 amino acids. With V trimmed by 4 bases and J by 5 bases, 8 bases remained unmatched. The CDR3 DNA is TGCAGCGTTGGAGCGGCCGGGACTAGCGACAATGAGCAGTTCTTC. Amino acids: CSVGAAGTSDNEQFF.

This clonotype was seen more than once but under ten times. The chain couples TRBV6-5 to TRBJ2-1; no clear D. Germline V CDR1 and CDR2: MNHEY, SVGAGI. The V end lost 0 bases, the J end lost 10 bases, and 7 bases lay between the germline ends. This CDR3 is 12 amino acids long. The CDR3 loop reads CASSYSNGEQFF. The CDR3 DNA reads TGTGCCAGCAGTTACTCGAACGGGGAGCAGTTCTTC.

This clonotype was found many times. The J gene is TRBJ2-7, the V gene TRBV12-3 or TRBV12-4; 9 bases are shared with TRBD2. This CDR3 has 15 residues. V shed 6 bases, J shed 4 bases, and the junction held 10 bases outside the gene matches. The CDR3, as DNA: TGTGCCAGCAGCCCCCTAGCGGGAAGGATATACGAGCAGTACTTC. As protein: CASSPLAGRIYEQYF.

The gene calls are TRBV5-1 and TRBJ2-4; either TRBD1 or TRBD2 may supply D (5 bases each). Deletions cut 2 bases from V and 3 bases from J, with 9 bases between. The CDR3 totals 14 residues. Germline V gene lookup returns CDR1 SGHRS and CDR2 YFSETQ. The CDR3 DNA is TGCGCCAGCAGCTTCGGGACCGGCAAAAACATTCAGTACTTC. It is translated as CASSFGTGKNIQYF.

This clonotype has a handful of counts. The chain joins TRBV5-1 to TRBJ1-1; TRBD1 matches 9 bases. The V gene's germline CDR1 is SGHRS and CDR2 YFSETQ. J was trimmed by 4 bases and V by 0 bases; bases with no gene match: 10. The CDR3 is made up of 17 amino acids. The DNA of the CDR3 is TGCGCCAGCAGCTTGGGCACAGGGGGCTTCGGTAGCACTGAAGCTTTCTTT. This encodes CASSLGTGGFGSTEAFF.

The chain is built from TRBV18 and TRBJ1-4, with D unclear. CDR3 length equals 14 residues. V was shortened by 1 base and J by 3 bases, with 6 bases between the two germline ends. From germline, CDR1 is KGHSH and CDR2 LQKENI. CDR3 nucleotides: TGTGCCAGCTCACCACGCGTATCTAATGAAAAACTGTTTTTT. This encodes CASSPRVSNEKLFF.

The V call is TRBV7-3, the J call TRBJ2-1; D assignment may be TRBD1 or TRBD2 (6 bases each). V lost 1 base, J lost 3 bases, and 13 bases lay in between. Germline values: CDR1 SGHTA, CDR2 FQGTGA. This CDR3 has 16 amino acids. The CDR3 sequence: CASSLNGGLVYNEQFF. In DNA form, the CDR3 reads TGTGCCAGCAGCTTAAACGGGGGCTTAGTCTACAATGAGCAGTTCTTC.

Regarding this clonotype: A single base separates this from a much larger clone, so it may be a read error. V usage is TRBV29-1 and J usage is TRBJ2-7; 8 bases are a match to TRBD2. Losses at the gene ends were 6 bases for V and 5 bases for J; bases not matched to a gene: 12. Germline lookup yields CDR1 SQVTM and CDR2 ANQGSEA. This CDR3 region has 14 residues. CDR3 sequence: CSVTGPAGVDEQYF. The CDR3 DNA is TGCAGCGTAACGGGACCAGCGGGAGTCGACGAGCAGTACTTC.

This clonotype was observed a handful of times. The gene calls are TRBV27 and TRBJ2-1; D remains unclear. Trimming pared 3 bases from V and 12 bases from J, leaving 33 bases between. Germline lookup yields CDR1 MNHEY and CDR2 SMNVEV (reference sequence). This CDR3 contains 19 residues. The CDR3, as DNA: TGTGCCAGCAGTTTTTTTGGGTGGTGGGGATCTCCGGATACGAGACCGCAGTTCTTC. Residues: CASSFFGWWGSPDTRPQFF.

This clonotype has more than one count but fewer than ten. J is TRBJ2-1 and V is TRBV7-2; D may be TRBD1 (5 bases). V was clipped by 6 bases and J by 8 bases, with 11 bases between them. Germline CDR1 SGHTA, CDR2 FQGNSA. The CDR3 contains 12 residues. The CDR3: CASSKGSHEQFF. The CDR3 nucleotides read TGTGCCAGCAGTAAGGGGTCCCATGAGCAGTTCTTC.